The clone carrying this T cell receptor (beta chain) was seen a few times. Its antigen is unidentified. This record comes from a study of beta chain features in type 1 diabetes. Trimming stripped 1 base from V and 7 bases from J, with 4 bases between. Germline CDR1 reads SNHLY; CDR2 reads FYNNEI. This CDR3 is built from 11 residues. Notes on the study in general: Although PCR might favor shorter templates, it would do so equally in patients and controls. Sequencing from cDNA could over-represent high-TCR-expressing cells. Shorter TCRB CDR3s, moderately but significantly so, were found in Type 1 diabetes patients in all four CD4+ subsets.

Sequenced material consisted of expressed TCRB transcripts (all of the isolated RNA was reverse transcribed). Using immunoSEQ multiplex PCR, the repertoire was profiled, and TCRdb retains in-frame clones only, with some absent. The sample lists over 200,000 clones; approximately 10% were seen once. The sequenced sample was naive CD4+ T cells from blood. The sequence derives from a man aged 25-45 years with type 1 diabetes. The chain has TRBV2 and TRBJ1-1; the D is unclear. CDR3 DNA: TGTGCCAGCAGTGAAGTCCTTGAAGCTTTCTTT. It translates to CASSEVLEAFF.